These 10 T cell receptor beta chains were all obtained from the same sample, sequenced in a study of CD8 T cells in ankylosing spondylitis. A single record per CDR3 protein comes from TCRdb applying MiXCR to the 5' RACE reads. The profile shows a few hundred thousand distinct CDR3 sequences, more than 9% of them singletons. The sequencing sample was made of blood, either unsorted or a sorted T cell fraction (not recorded which). The receptors here all came from a female donor with ankylosing spondylitis or in good health (not recorded which).

Ten or more counts support this clonotype. The chain is built from TRBV28 and TRBJ1-6; no firm D call. The CDR3 has 15 residues. From germline, CDR1 is MDHEN and CDR2 SYDVKM. V was cut by 5 bases and J by 7 bases, with 15 bases left in between. CDR3 bases: TGTGCCAGCAGTGGATTAGAGACGGCAAATTCACCCCTCCACTTT. The encoded protein is CASSGLETANSPLHF.

With regard to this clonotype: A much larger clone lies one base from this, so it may be a read error. The chain carries TRBV5-1 and TRBJ2-2, with D hard to call. V was clipped by 4 bases and J by 7 bases, with 20 bases between them. CDR1 and CDR2 from the germline V gene are SGHRS and YFSETQ. The CDR3 has 16 residues. CDR3 amino acids: CASSDSVTAGIGELFF. The CDR3, as DNA: TGCGCCAGCAGCGACTCTGTCACAGCTGGCATCGGGGAGCTGTTTTTT.

V gene TRBV29-1 combines with J gene TRBJ2-1; 14 bases match TRBD2. Trimming cost V 3 bases and J 7 bases; bases outside gene matches: 11. CDR3 length equals 17 residues. Germline CDR1 reads SQVTM; CDR2 reads ANQGSEA. CDR3 residues: CSVDKGLAGVSRNEQFF. CDR3 nucleotides: TGCAGCGTTGATAAGGGACTAGCGGGAGTGAGTAGGAATGAGCAGTTCTTC.

This clonotype was counted at least ten times. The rearrangement links TRBV7-9 to TRBJ2-7; 8 nucleotides match TRBD1. CDR1 and CDR2 from the germline V gene are SEHNR and FQNEAQ (reference sequence). Trimming at V came to 2 bases and at J to 3 bases, leaving 6 bases not matched to a gene. The CDR3 totals 15 residues. The CDR3 spells CASSLTGQAYYEQYF. CDR3 bases: TGTGCCAGCAGCTTAACGGGACAGGCCTACTACGAGCAGTACTTC.

Many counts were recorded for this clonotype. The chain uses TRBV11-2 and TRBJ2-3; 14 bases line up with TRBD2. CDR1 is SGHAT, CDR2 FQNNGV, per germline. Trimming at V came to 5 bases and at J to 5 bases, leaving 6 bases not matched to a gene. The CDR3 has 16 residues. In DNA form, the CDR3 reads TGTGCCAGCAGCCGACTAGCGGGGGGGCGGCAAGATACGCAGTATTTT. This gives the protein CASSRLAGGRQDTQYF.

On this clonotype: This clone may be a read error of a much larger clone one base away. The chain recombines TRBV5-1 with TRBJ2-1; no clear D. Germline V lookup: CDR1 SGHRS, CDR2 YFSETQ. This CDR3 spans 13 amino acids. The CDR3 nucleotides are TGCGCCAGCCGACCGAAATTTAACAATGAGCCGTTCTTC. Protein product: CASRPKFNNEPFF.

This clonotype was seen at least ten times. The chain is built from TRBV5-1 and TRBJ2-1; perhaps TRBD2 as D (5 bases). Deletions cut 7 bases from V and 7 bases from J, with 21 bases between. The germline CDR1 and CDR2 sequences are SGHRS and YFSETQ. The CDR3 totals 15 residues. The CDR3 loop reads CASRLLEAFNNEQFF. CDR3 nucleotide sequence: TGCGCCAGCCGCCTACTAGAGGCCTTTAATAATGAGCAGTTCTTC.

The V and J genes are TRBV15 and TRBJ1-4; the match to TRBD1 covers 7 bases. Germline CDR1 is LNHNV and CDR2 is YYDKDF (reference sequence). The ends lost 1 base at V and 8 bases at J; junction bases unmatched: 4. CDR3 length: 14 residues. The CDR3 DNA follows: TGTGCCACCAGCAGAGGACAGGGCGGGGAAAAACTGTTTTTT. Translated, it gives CATSRGQGGEKLFF. Filled out from reference TRBV15 and TRBJ1-4, the complete variable domain reads DAMVIQNPRYQVTQFGKPVTLSCSQTLNHNVMYWYQQKSSQAPKLLFHYYDKDFNNEADTPDNFQSRRPNTSFCFLDIRSPGLGDTAMYLCATSRGQGGEKLFFGSGTQLSVL.

The table lists this clonotype with a few counts. The rearrangement links TRBV20-1 to TRBJ2-5, with TRBD2 matching 7 bases. Germline V gene lookup returns CDR1 DFQATT and CDR2 SNEGSKA (reference sequence). The junction had 13 bases not matched to a gene; V was cut back by 6 bases and J by 3 bases. CDR3 length: 15 amino acids. The CDR3: CSAAGGWGGEETQYF. DNA for the CDR3: TGCAGTGCCGCCGGAGGTTGGGGGGGGGAAGAGACCCAGTACTTC.

Ten or more counts support this clonotype. The chain uses TRBV12-3 or TRBV12-4 and TRBJ1-2, with D hard to call. Trimming left V 6 bases short and J 8 bases short, with 25 bases between. The CDR3 is 16 amino acids. The chain's CDR3 is CASSYLLRADLWGYTF. The CDR3 nucleotides read TGTGCCAGCAGCTACTTACTCCGGGCTGATCTTTGGGGCTACACCTTC.